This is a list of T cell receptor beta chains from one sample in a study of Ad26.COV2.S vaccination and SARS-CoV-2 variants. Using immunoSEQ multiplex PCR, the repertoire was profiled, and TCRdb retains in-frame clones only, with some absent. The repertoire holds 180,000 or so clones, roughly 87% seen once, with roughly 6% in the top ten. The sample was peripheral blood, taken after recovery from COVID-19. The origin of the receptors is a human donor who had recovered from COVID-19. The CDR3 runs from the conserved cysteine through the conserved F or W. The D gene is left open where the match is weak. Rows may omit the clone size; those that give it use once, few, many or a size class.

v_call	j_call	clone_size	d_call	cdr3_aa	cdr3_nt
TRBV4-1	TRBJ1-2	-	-	CASSEIVGSNYGYTF	TGCGCCAGCAGCGAAATAGTAGGGTCCAACTATGGCTACACCTTC
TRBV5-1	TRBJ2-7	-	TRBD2	CASSLTSGRAYEQYF	TGCGCCAGCAGCTTGACTAGCGGGAGGGCCTACGAGCAGTACTTC
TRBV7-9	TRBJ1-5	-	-	CASSLEGNNQPQHF	TGTGCCAGCAGCTTAGAAGGGAACAATCAGCCCCAGCATTTT
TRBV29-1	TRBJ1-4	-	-	CSVARGSDEKLFF	TGCAGCGTTGCGCGGGGTAGCGATGAAAAACTGTTTTTT
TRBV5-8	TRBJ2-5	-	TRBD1	CASRRGTGEETQYF	TGTGCCAGCAGACGCGGGACAGGGGAAGAGACCCAGTACTTC
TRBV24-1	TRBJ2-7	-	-	CATSDPDPSYEQYF	TGTGCCACCAGTGATCCGGACCCATCCTACGAGCAGTACTTC
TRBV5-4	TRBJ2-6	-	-	CASSSLTGGDGAGANVLTF	TGTGCCAGCAGCTCGTTGACTGGAGGGGACGGCGCAGGGGCCAACGTCCTGACTTTC
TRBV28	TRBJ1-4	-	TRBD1	CASSLLLGTEGRKLFF	TGTGCCAGCAGTTTATTACTAGGGACAGAAGGCCGAAAACTGTTTTTT
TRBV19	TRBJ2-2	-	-	CASSKPYGELFF	TGTGCCAGTAGTAAACCGTACGGGGAGCTGTTTTTT
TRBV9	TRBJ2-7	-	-	CASSVEDGSYEQYF	TGTGCCAGCAGCGTAGAAGACGGCTCCTACGAGCAGTACTTC
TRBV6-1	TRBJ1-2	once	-	CASSEDSIYGYTF	TGTGCCAGCAGTGAAGACAGTATCTATGGCTACACCTTC
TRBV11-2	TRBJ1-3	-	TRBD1	CASSPFTGGTGNTIYF	TGTGCCAGCAGCCCCTTCACAGGGGGAACTGGAAACACCATATATTTT
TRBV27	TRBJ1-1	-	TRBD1	CASSFFIRGRNTEAFF	TGTGCCAGCAGTTTCTTTATTAGGGGGCGGAACACTGAAGCTTTCTTT
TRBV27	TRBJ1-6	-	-	CASREGSDNSPLHF	TGTGCCAGCAGGGAGGGGTCCGATAATTCACCCCTCCACTTT
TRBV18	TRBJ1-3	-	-	CASSRQFSGNTIYF	TGTGCCAGCTCCCGACAGTTCTCTGGAAACACCATATATTTT
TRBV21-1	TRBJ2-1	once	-	CASSKGGQGFSYNEQFF	TGTGCCAGCAGCAAAGGAGGACAGGGTTTTTCCTACAATGAGCAGTTCTTC
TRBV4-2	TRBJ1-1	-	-	CASSQEGQQATEAFF	TGTGCCAGCAGCCAAGAAGGACAGCAAGCCACTGAAGCTTTCTTT
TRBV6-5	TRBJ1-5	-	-	CASSPGPISNQPQHF	TGTGCCAGCAGTCCCGGACCGATTAGCAATCAGCCCCAGCATTTT
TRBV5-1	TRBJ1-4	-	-	CASSLGGVGNEKLFF	TGCGCCAGCAGCTTGGGGGGAGTGGGTAATGAAAAACTGTTTTTT
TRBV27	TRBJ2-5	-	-	CASSLSGGALGGETQYF	TGTGCCAGCAGTTTATCTGGGGGCGCCCTAGGAGGGGAGACCCAGTACTTC
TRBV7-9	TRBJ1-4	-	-	CASSLGREKLFF	TGTGCCAGCAGCCTGGGCAGGGAAAAACTGTTTTTT
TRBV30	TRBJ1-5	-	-	CAWSDIGPQHF	TGTGCCTGGTCCGATATTGGTCCCCAGCATTTT
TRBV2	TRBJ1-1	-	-	CASSEWENTEAFF	TGTGCCAGCAGTGAATGGGAGAACACTGAAGCTTTCTTT
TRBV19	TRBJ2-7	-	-	CASSIGSRLQDEQYF	TGTGCCAGTAGTATAGGTAGCAGACTGCAGGACGAGCAGTACTTC